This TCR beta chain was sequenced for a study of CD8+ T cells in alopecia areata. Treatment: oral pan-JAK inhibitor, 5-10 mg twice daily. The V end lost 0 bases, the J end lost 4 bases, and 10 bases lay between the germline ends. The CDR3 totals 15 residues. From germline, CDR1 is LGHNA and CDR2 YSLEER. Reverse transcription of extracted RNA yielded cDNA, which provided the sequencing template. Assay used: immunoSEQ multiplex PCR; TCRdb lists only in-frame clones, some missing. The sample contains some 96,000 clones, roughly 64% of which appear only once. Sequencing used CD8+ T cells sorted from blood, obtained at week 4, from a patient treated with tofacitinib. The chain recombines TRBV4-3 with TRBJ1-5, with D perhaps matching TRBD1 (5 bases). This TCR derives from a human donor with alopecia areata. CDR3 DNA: TGCGCCAGCAGCCAAGATGCGACAGTTAATCAGCCCCAGCATTTT. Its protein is CASSQDATVNQPQHF.